The sequence of this T cell receptor (beta chain) was determined in a study of shared clonotypes between healthy human individuals. Naive CD8 cells lacked CD45RO, underwent positive selection for CCR7 and left out terminally differentiated effector memory CD45RA+ cells. Germline CDR1 reads LNHNV; CDR2 reads YYDKDF (reference sequence). CDR3 length: 15 amino acids. With V trimmed by 3 bases and J by 5 bases, 7 bases remained unmatched. Clones were sequenced by immunoSEQ multiplex PCR, and TCRdb holds only the in-frame ones, with some missing. This table has a few million clones, 93% appearing once. V usage is TRBV15 and J usage is TRBJ2-1, with 7 positions matching TRBD2. Sequenced input: naive CD8+ T cells from PBMCs. The clonotype comes from a man between 18 and 35 years old in good health. Some clones in this sample may be carry-over from other donors' samples. This chain's CDR3 is CATSSVGTTDNEQFF. The CDR3, as DNA: TGTGCCACCAGCAGCGTCGGGACTACCGACAATGAGCAGTTCTTC.